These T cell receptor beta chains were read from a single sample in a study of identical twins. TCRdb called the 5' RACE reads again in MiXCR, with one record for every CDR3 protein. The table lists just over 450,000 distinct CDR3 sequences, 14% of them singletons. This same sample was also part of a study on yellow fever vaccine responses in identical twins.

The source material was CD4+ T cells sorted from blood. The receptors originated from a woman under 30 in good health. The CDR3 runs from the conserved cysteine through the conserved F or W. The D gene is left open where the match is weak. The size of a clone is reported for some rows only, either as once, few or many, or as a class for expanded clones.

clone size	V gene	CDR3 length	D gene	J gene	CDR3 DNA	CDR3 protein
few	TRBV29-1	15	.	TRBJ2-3	TGCAGCGGGTACGGGTTAGCGGAGGGGGCAGATACGCAGTATTTT	CSGYGLAEGADTQYF
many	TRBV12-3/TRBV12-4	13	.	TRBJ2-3	TGTGCCAGCAGTTTGTCAGGGCCCGATACGCAGTATTTT	CASSLSGPDTQYF
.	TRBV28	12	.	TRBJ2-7	TGTGCCAGCAGCCTAGGCCGTTGGGAGCAGTACTTC	CASSLGRWEQYF
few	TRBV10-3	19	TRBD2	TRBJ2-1	TGTGCCATCAGTAGTTCTAGCGGGAGAACCTCGCTCTCCTACAATGAGCAGTTCTTC	CAISSSSGRTSLSYNEQFF
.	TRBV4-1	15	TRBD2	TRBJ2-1	TGCGCCAGCAGTCATAGCGGGAGCTCCTACAATGAGCAGTTCTTC	CASSHSGSSYNEQFF
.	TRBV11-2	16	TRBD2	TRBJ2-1	TGTGCCAGCAGCTTAGTTTTCCGGGAGGCTTACAATGAGCAGTTCTTC	CASSLVFREAYNEQFF
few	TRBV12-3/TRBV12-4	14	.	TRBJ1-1	TGTGCCAGCAGTTGGGGGGGTAAAAGAACTGAAGCTTTCTTT	CASSWGGKRTEAFF
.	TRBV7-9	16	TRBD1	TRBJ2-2	TGTGCCAGCAGCCTTAGAGCAGGGGGCTACACCGGGGAGCTGTTTTTT	CASSLRAGGYTGELFF
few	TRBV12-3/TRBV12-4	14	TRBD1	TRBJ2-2	TGTGCCAGCAAGGGACAGAGGAACACCGGGGAGCTGTTTTTT	CASKGQRNTGELFF
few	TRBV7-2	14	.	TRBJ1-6	TGTGCCAGCAACCTGGACGGCTATAATTCACCCCTCCACTTT	CASNLDGYNSPLHF
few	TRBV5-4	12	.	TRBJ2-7	TGTGCCAGCAGCTTGGACCACTACGAGCAGTACTTC	CASSLDHYEQYF
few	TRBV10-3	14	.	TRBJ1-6	TGTGCCACTTGGGGGACGGGTTCTAATTCACCCCTCCACTTT	CATWGTGSNSPLHF
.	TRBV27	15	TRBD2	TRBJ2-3	TGTGCCAGCAGCCCGGGACTAGCGACTCTTCGTACGCAGTATTTT	CASSPGLATLRTQYF
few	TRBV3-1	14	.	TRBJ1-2	TGTGCCAGCAGCCAAGAGAGAGGGGTTGGAGGCTACACCTTC	CASSQERGVGGYTF
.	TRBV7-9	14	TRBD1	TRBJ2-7	TGTGCCAGCAGCTCCACACAGGGGGCGTACGGACCCAGCTTC	CASSSTQGAYGPSF
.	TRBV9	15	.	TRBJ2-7	TGTGCCAGCAGCGTAGTCCCCCCGGGGGTTTTCGAGCAGTACTTC	CASSVVPPGVFEQYF
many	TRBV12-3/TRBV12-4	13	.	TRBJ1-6	TGTGCCAGCAGCCCCGGGTCTAATTCACCCCTCCACTTT	CASSPGSNSPLHF
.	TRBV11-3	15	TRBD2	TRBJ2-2	TGTGCCAGTTCTCTAGCGGGAGAAAGAGCCGGGGAGCTGTTTTTT	CASSLAGERAGELFF
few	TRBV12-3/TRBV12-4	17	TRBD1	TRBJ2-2	TGTGCCAGCCAACGCGACCGGGACAGGCCCCGGACCGGGGAGCTGTTTTTT	CASQRDRDRPRTGELFF
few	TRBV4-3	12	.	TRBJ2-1	TGCGCCAGCAGCCAAGATGGCGAAGAGCAGTTCTTC	CASSQDGEEQFF
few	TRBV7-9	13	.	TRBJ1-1	TGTGCCAGCCACAACTTCGGTGGAACTGAAGCTTTCTTT	CASHNFGGTEAFF
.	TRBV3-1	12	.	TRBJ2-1	TGTGCCAGCAGCCAAGCTACGATTGAGCAGTTCTTC	CASSQATIEQFF
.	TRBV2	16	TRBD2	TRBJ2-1	TGTGCCAGCAGTAGGACTAGCGGGGGCCTCCGCAATGAGCAGTTCTTC	CASSRTSGGLRNEQFF
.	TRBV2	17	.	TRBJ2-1	TGTGCCAGCATAATCAGGGTTTGGGGCAGGAGGGTCGATGAGCAGTTCTTC	CASIIRVWGRRVDEQFF
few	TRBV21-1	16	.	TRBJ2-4	TGTGCCAGCAGCAAAAGAGGGGGGGATCCCAAAAACATTCAGTACTTC	CASSKRGGDPKNIQYF
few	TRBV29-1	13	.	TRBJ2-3	TGCAGCGTTGAAAAAGGGGGCACAGATACGCAGTATTTT	CSVEKGGTDTQYF
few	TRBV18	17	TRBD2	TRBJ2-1	TGTGCCAGCTCACCGTTCCTGACTAGCGGGACAAGGAATGAGCAGTTCTTC	CASSPFLTSGTRNEQFF
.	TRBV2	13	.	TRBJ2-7	TGTGCCAGCAGTGAAAGTGTAACGGGAGAGCAGTACTTC	CASSESVTGEQYF
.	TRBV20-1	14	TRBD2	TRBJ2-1	TGCAGTGCCGTAGCGGGAGGGAACTACAATGAGCAGTTCTTC	CSAVAGGNYNEQFF
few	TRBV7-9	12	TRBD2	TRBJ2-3	TGTGCCAGCAGCTTAGTGGGGGGGACGCAGTATTTT	CASSLVGGTQYF
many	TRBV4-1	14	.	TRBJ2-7	TGCGCCAGCAGCCCGGACAGATCCTCCTACGAGCAGTACTTC	CASSPDRSSYEQYF
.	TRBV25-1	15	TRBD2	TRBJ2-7	TGTGCCAGCAGTGCCGCAGGACTAGCGGGATACGAGCAGTACTTC	CASSAAGLAGYEQYF
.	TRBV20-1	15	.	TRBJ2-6	TGCAGTGCTCCCCGGGCTCCCTCTGGGGCCAACGTCCTGACTTTC	CSAPRAPSGANVLTF
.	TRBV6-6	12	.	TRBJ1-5	TGTGCCAGCAGTTACTACGGCCAGCCCCAGCATTTT	CASSYYGQPQHF
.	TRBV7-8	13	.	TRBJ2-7	TGTGCCAGCAGCTTACCCGTTGGGGGCGAGCAGTACTTC	CASSLPVGGEQYF
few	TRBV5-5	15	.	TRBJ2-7	TGTGCCAGCAGCTTACTAGGGCAGGTCCTTTACGAGCAGTACTTC	CASSLLGQVLYEQYF
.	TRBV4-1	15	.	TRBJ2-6	TGCGCCAGCAGCCAAGTGGGGACTGGGGCCAACGTCCTGACTTTC	CASSQVGTGANVLTF
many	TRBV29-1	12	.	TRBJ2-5	TGCAGCGGAGCCGCGGGACCAGAGACCCAGTACTTC	CSGAAGPETQYF
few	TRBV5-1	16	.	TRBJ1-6	TGCGCCAGCAGCTTGGCGGGGGGCAAGCAAAATTCACCCCTCCACTTT	CASSLAGGKQNSPLHF